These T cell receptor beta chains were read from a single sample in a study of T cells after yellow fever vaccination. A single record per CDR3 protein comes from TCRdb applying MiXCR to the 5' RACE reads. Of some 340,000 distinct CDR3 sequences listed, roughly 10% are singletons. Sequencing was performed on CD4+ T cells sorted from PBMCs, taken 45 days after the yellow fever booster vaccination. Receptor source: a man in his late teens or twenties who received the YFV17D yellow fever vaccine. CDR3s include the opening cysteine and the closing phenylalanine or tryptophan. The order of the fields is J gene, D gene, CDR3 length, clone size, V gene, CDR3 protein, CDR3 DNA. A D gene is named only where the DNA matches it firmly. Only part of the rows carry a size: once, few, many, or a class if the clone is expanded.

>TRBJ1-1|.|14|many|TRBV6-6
CASSYTQGITEAFF
TGTGCCAGCAGTTACACTCAGGGGATCACTGAAGCTTTCTTT
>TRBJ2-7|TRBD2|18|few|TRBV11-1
CASSFGRRAAGVFYEQYF
TGTGCCAGCAGCTTCGGTCGCCGGGCAGCGGGGGTCTTCTACGAGCAGTACTTC
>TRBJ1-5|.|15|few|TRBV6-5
CASSYSGGGNQPQHF
TGTGCCAGCAGTTACTCGGGGGGGGGCAATCAGCCCCAGCATTTT
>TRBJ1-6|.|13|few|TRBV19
CASSIGYNSPLHF
TGTGCCAGTAGTATAGGGTATAATTCACCCCTCCACTTT
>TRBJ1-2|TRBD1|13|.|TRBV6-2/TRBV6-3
CASRSGQGGGYTF
TGTGCCAGCAGATCCGGACAGGGTGGTGGCTACACCTTC
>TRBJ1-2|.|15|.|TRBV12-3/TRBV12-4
CASSSRGGPFDGYTF
TGTGCCAGCAGTTCCCGTGGGGGGCCATTCGATGGCTACACCTTC
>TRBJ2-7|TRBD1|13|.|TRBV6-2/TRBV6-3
CASTGTGVYEQYF
TGTGCCAGCACTGGGACAGGGGTTTACGAGCAGTACTTC
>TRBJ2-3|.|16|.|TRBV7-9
CASSLGPSRSTDTQYF
TGTGCCAGCAGCTTAGGGCCTAGCAGGAGCACAGATACGCAGTATTTT
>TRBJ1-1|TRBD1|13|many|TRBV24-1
CATSARTGAEAFF
TGTGCCACCAGTGCCAGGACAGGGGCCGAAGCTTTCTTT
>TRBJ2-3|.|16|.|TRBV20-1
CSARDRQRASTDTQYF
TGCAGTGCTAGAGATCGTCAGCGGGCTAGCACAGATACGCAGTATTTT
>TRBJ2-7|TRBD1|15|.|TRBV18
CASSPGTGPSYEQYF
TGTGCCAGCTCCCCCGGGACAGGGCCTTCCTACGAGCAGTACTTC
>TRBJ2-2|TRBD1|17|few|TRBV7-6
CASSPSGQGGNTGELFF
TGTGCCAGCAGCCCCTCGGGACAGGGGGGGAACACCGGGGAGCTGTTTTTT
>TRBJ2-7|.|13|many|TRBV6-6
CASSRGDSYEQYF
TGTGCCAGCAGCCGAGGTGACTCCTACGAGCAGTACTTC
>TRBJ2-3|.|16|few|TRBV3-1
CASSQGRVGVTDTQYF
TGTGCCAGCAGCCAAGGGCGTGTTGGCGTAACAGATACGCAGTATTTT
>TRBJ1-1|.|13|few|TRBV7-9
CASSSVDSTEAFF
TGTGCCAGCAGCTCGGTGGATAGCACTGAAGCTTTCTTT
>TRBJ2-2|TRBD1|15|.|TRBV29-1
CSVTPGQGAVGELFF
TGCAGCGTTACGCCGGGACAGGGGGCCGTCGGGGAGCTGTTTTTT
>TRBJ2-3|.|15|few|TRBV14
CASSQFRGRTDTQYF
TGTGCCAGCAGCCAATTCAGGGGACGCACAGATACGCAGTATTTT
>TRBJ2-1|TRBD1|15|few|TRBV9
CASSVVDRGYNEQFF
TGTGCCAGCAGCGTAGTGGACAGGGGATACAATGAGCAGTTCTTC
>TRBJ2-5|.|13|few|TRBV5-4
CASSMDLQETQYF
TGTGCCAGCAGCATGGACTTACAAGAGACCCAGTACTTC
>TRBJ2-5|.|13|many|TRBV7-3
CASSLSLQETQYF
TGTGCCAGCAGCTTAAGCCTACAAGAGACCCAGTACTTC